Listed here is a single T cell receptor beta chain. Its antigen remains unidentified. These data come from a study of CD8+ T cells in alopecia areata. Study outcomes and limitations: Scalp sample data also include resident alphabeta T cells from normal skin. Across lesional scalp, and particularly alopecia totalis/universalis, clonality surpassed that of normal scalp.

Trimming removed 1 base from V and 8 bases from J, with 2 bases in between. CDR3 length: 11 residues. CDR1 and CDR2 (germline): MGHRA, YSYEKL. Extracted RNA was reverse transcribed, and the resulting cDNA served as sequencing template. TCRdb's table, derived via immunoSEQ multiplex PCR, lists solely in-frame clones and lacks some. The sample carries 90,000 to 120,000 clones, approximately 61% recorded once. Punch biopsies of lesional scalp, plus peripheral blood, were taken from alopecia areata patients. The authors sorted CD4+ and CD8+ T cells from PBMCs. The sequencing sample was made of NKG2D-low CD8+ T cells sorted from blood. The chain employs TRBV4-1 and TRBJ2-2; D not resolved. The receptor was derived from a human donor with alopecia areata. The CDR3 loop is CASSQAGELFF. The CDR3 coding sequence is TGCGCCAGCAGCCAAGCGGGGGAGCTGTTTTTT.